This T cell receptor beta chain was captured by sequencing in a study of T cell responses to AZD1222 COVID-19 vaccine. Across the study: Some second doses came at about 4 weeks and others at about 12 weeks; these were pooled. Notes on the study in general: Among the donors, most were white British and more were female, and clonal diversity was possibly underestimated. Elevations in Spike-specific TCR breadth and depth followed administration of two AZD1222 doses. Baseline serology detected seropositivity in only six or seven AZD1222 recipients.

This CDR3 contains 18 residues. V gave up 5 bases and J gave up 1 base, with 23 bases separating them. The germline V gene has CDR1 SGHNT and CDR2 YENEEA. TCRdb's table, derived via immunoSEQ multiplex PCR, lists solely in-frame clones and lacks some. This sample has 150,000 or so clones, with about 93% found just once. A remark on this clone: Its antigen is unidentified.

Here the sequenced sample was peripheral blood, taken on day 0 of AZD1222 vaccination. This sequence joins TRBV11-3 and TRBJ1-1; D is uncertain. The receptor's source is an adult in good health. The CDR3 nucleotides are TGTGCCAGCAGCGCCAGATTTCCTGACTACTATACGAACACTGAAGCTTTCTTT. It yields the protein CASSARFPDYYTNTEAFF.